The 32 T cell receptor beta chains presented below share a single source sample, sequenced in a study of CD4 T cells in relation to SARS-CoV-2 and coronaviruses. Only in-frame clones appear in the TCRdb table, and some are missing; sequencing was by immunoSEQ multiplex PCR. The sample includes 65,000 or so clones, 75% to 90% of them seen just once. Before the COVID-19 pandemic, during about 2010-2018, CD4+ T cells were taken from unexposed donors. Material for sequencing was memory CD4+ T cells from PBMCs. The receptors here all came from a human donor in good health.

The V and J genes are TRBV15 and TRBJ2-2, with D possibly matching TRBD2 (7 bases). V gave up 4 bases and J gave up 4 bases, with 25 bases separating them. CDR1 is LNHNV, CDR2 YYDKDF, per germline (reference sequence). The CDR3 length is 19 residues. The CDR3 nucleotides are TGTGCCACCAGCACACTGGGACGAGGGGGGGTGTCTAGCACCGGGGAGCTGTTTTTT. Protein product: CATSTLGRGGVSSTGELFF. Supplemented by reference TRBV15 and TRBJ2-2, the full variable domain reads DAMVIQNPRYQVTQFGKPVTLSCSQTLNHNVMYWYQQKSSQAPKLLFHYYDKDFNNEADTPDNFQSRRPNTSFCFLDIRSPGLGDTAMYLCATSTLGRGGVSSTGELFFGEGSRLTVL.

V gene TRBV10-3 combines with J gene TRBJ1-1; D uncertain. The V gene lost 10 bases and the J gene lost 2 bases, with 14 bases spanning the gap. The CDR3 covers 13 residues. Germline CDR1 ENHRY, CDR2 SYGVKD. The CDR3 loop is CASLTPENTEAFF. In DNA form, the CDR3 reads TGTGCCAGCCTGACCCCAGAAAACACTGAAGCTTTCTTT.

The genes are TRBV29-1 and TRBJ2-2, with TRBD2 matching 12 bases. The CDR3 totals 13 residues. Germline trimming cut 7 bases from V and 7 bases from J; bases unmatched to any gene: 4. Germline-derived CDR1 and CDR2 are SQVTM and ANQGSEA. CDR3 residues: CSGGLAGGGELFF. The CDR3 coding sequence is TGCAGCGGGGGACTAGCGGGCGGCGGGGAGCTGTTTTTT.

This clone appeared a single time. The rearrangement uses TRBV11-3 and TRBJ2-6; D uncertain. From germline, CDR1 is SGHNT and CDR2 YENEEA. This CDR3 has 15 amino acids. Trimming left V 1 base short and J 0 bases short, with 4 bases between. CDR3 DNA sequence: TGTGCCAGCAGCTTAGGCTTCTCTGGGGCCAACGTCCTGACTTTC. Its protein product is CASSLGFSGANVLTF.

The chain carries TRBV5-1 and TRBJ1-1; D is unresolved. The germline CDR1 and CDR2 sequences are SGHRS and YFSETQ. Trimming removed 3 bases at V and 3 bases at J, with 12 bases between. The CDR3 is 14 amino acids. CDR3 protein: CASSSTTWDTEAFF. The DNA of the CDR3 is TGCGCCAGCAGCTCGACGACCTGGGACACTGAAGCTTTCTTT.

V and J are TRBV13 and TRBJ1-3; TRBD1 matches 7 bases. CDR1 PRHDT and CDR2 FYEKMQ come from the germline V gene (reference sequence). Germline trimming cut 3 bases from V and 4 bases from J; bases unmatched to any gene: 0. The CDR3 has 13 amino acids. The CDR3 coding sequence is TGTGCCAGCAGCTTCAGGGGGGGAAACACCATATATTTT. As protein: CASSFRGGNTIYF.

V and J are TRBV24-1 and TRBJ2-3; TRBD1 agrees at 7 bases. CDR1 and CDR2 (germline): KGHDR, SFDVKD. The CDR3 has 15 amino acids. The trim removed 3 bases at V and 1 base at J, leaving 3 bases unmatched. The CDR3 sequence is CATSDTGVGTDTQYF. As DNA, the CDR3 is TGTGCCACCAGTGATACAGGGGTTGGCACAGATACGCAGTATTTT.

The chain carries TRBV4-3 and TRBJ1-6; D remains ambiguous. V lost 0 bases and J lost 11, with 14 bases in between. The CDR3 length is 15 residues. CDR1 and CDR2 (germline): LGHNA, YSLEER. The CDR3 sequence: CASSQDTGSQTPLHF. The CDR3 region has the DNA TGCGCCAGCAGCCAAGATACCGGCAGTCAGACACCCCTCCACTTT.

This clone was found a few times. The CDR3 here is CASSVGSHNQPQHF. Written as DNA, the CDR3 is TGTGCCAGCAGCGTAGGGTCCCACAATCAGCCCCAGCATTTT. V and J are TRBV9 and TRBJ1-5; D unresolved. The CDR3 sequence is 14 residues long. V was pared by 0 bases and J by 3 bases, with 7 bases between. Germline CDR1 SGDLS, CDR2 YYNGEE.

The chain carries TRBV19 and TRBJ1-5; 8 positions agree with TRBD1. J gave up 5 bases and V 8 bases, and 5 bases lay outside the gene matches. Germline V CDR1 and CDR2: LNHDA, SQIVND (reference sequence). This CDR3 spans 13 amino acids. The CDR3 nucleotides are TGTGCCAGTGGGGCGACAGGGGATCAGCCCCAGCATTTT. It yields the protein CASGATGDQPQHF. Full variable domain (missing parts from reference TRBV19 and TRBJ1-5): DGGITQSPKYLFRKEGQNVTLSCEQNLNHDAMYWYRQDPGQGLRLIYYSQIVNDFQKGDIAEGYSVSREKKESFPLTVTSAQKNPTAFYLCASGATGDQPQHFGDGTRLSIL.

The chain uses TRBV6-5 and TRBJ2-5; D might be TRBD1 (5 bases). V lost 5 bases and J lost 4, with 11 bases in between. Germline CDR1 and CDR2: MNHEY and SVGAGI. CDR3 length: 13 residues. The CDR3 loop is CASSRQPGETQYF. The DNA of the CDR3 is TGTGCCAGCAGTCGACAGCCTGGAGAGACCCAGTACTTC.

The V call is TRBV6-5, the J call TRBJ2-3; 8 nucleotides agree with TRBD1. The trim removed 8 bases at V and 2 bases at J, leaving 3 bases unmatched. The CDR3 sequence is 13 residues long. Germline-derived CDR1 and CDR2 are MNHEY and SVGAGI. CDR3 nucleotides: TGTGCCAGCGGACAGGGTTTCACAGATACGCAGTATTTT. As protein: CASGQGFTDTQYF.

The chain joins TRBV5-1 to TRBJ2-7; no firm D call. The germline V gene has CDR1 SGHRS and CDR2 YFSETQ. The CDR3 runs to 13 residues. V shed 4 bases and J shed 3 bases, with 11 bases lying between them. CDR3 DNA sequence: TGCGCCAGCAGCCCCCAAGGCGACTACGAGCAGTACTTC. As protein: CASSPQGDYEQYF.

This clone was detected once. The J gene is TRBJ2-5, the V gene TRBV28, with 8 bases lining up with TRBD1. This CDR3 comprises 15 residues. CDR1 and CDR2 (germline): MDHEN, SYDVKM. With V trimmed by 6 bases and J by 5 bases, 11 bases remained unmatched. As DNA, the CDR3 is TGTGCCAGCAGCCCAAAGACAGGGGTGGGTGAGACCCAGTACTTC. It codes for CASSPKTGVGETQYF.

The V and J genes are TRBV30 and TRBJ1-6; TRBD1 matches at 9 bases. The CDR3 runs to 13 residues. Germline CDR1 and CDR2: GTSNPN and SVGIG (reference sequence). V gave up 7 bases and J gave up 9 bases; unmatched junction bases: 7. CDR3 nucleotide sequence: TGTGCCTCAACAGGGGGCTTGGCTTCACCCCTCCACTTT. Protein: CASTGGLASPLHF.

This rearrangement joins TRBV20-1 to TRBJ2-3, with unresolved D. The CDR3 is 11 residues long. Trimming took 3 bases from V and 6 from J, leaving 7 bases between them. The germline V gene has CDR1 DFQATT and CDR2 SNEGSKA (reference sequence). The CDR3 coding sequence is TGCAGTGCTAGGTTACGGGATACGCAGTATTTT. Residues: CSARLRDTQYF.

V usage is TRBV7-9 and J usage is TRBJ1-2; D is ambiguous. The V end lost 2 bases, the J end lost 7 bases, and 5 bases lay between the germline ends. Germline V gene lookup returns CDR1 SEHNR and CDR2 FQNEAQ (reference sequence). This CDR3 has 11 residues. The CDR3 DNA reads TGTGCCAGCAGCTTAAGAGGTGGCTACACCTTC. Translating gives CASSLRGGYTF.

The genes are TRBV7-2 and TRBJ1-2; tentatively, D is TRBD1 (6 bases). This CDR3 comprises 13 residues. Germline values: CDR1 SGHTA, CDR2 FQGNSA. V lost 1 base to trimming and J lost 8 bases, with 11 bases between them. The CDR3 DNA sequence: TGTGCCAGCAGCTTAGGACAGGATCTCGGCTACACCTTC. Amino acid sequence: CASSLGQDLGYTF.

The chain recombines TRBV5-1 with TRBJ2-5, with a weak D call TRBD1 (6 bases). The CDR3 has 14 amino acids. The V and J ends lost 2 bases and 7 bases respectively, with 15 bases between them. CDR1 is SGHRS and CDR2 is YFSETQ in the germline V gene. CDR3 nucleotides: TGCGCCAGCAGCTTTCCGGACAGCCCAATGACCCAGTACTTC. Protein product: CASSFPDSPMTQYF.

The chain combines TRBV5-5 with TRBJ2-5, with TRBD2 matching 11 bases. The junction had 1 base not matched to a gene; V was cut back by 5 bases and J by 4 bases. Germline V gene data show CDR1 as SGHKS and CDR2 as YYEKEE (reference sequence). This CDR3 has 13 amino acids. The CDR3 nucleotides read TGTGCCAGCAGGACTAGCGGGACAGAGACCCAGTACTTC. This encodes CASRTSGTETQYF.

V gene TRBV4-1 combines with J gene TRBJ2-7; D uncertain. Trimming took 4 bases from V and 3 from J, leaving 10 bases between them. The CDR3 is made up of 13 amino acids. Germline CDR1 reads MGHRA; CDR2 reads YSYEKL. CDR3 region: CASSRQPRYEQYF. The CDR3 coding sequence is TGCGCCAGCAGCCGGCAACCACGCTACGAGCAGTACTTC.

CDR3 DNA: TGCGCCAGCAGCCAAGTATCCCGGGAGGGCCAGCCCCAGCATTTT. Protein sequence: CASSQVSREGQPQHF. This sequence joins TRBV4-1 and TRBJ1-5; D uncertain. CDR1 and CDR2 from the germline V gene are MGHRA and YSYEKL. The length of the CDR3 is 15 residues. V lost 1 base to trimming and J lost 7 bases, with 14 bases between them.

V is TRBV10-3 and J is TRBJ2-1; the match to TRBD1 covers 8 bases. After removal of 10 bases from V and 7 bases from J, the junction contained 6 bases not matched to a gene. The V gene's germline CDR1 is ENHRY and CDR2 SYGVKD. The CDR3 length is 12 residues. The CDR3 sequence: CANGQGVNEQFF. The CDR3 DNA sequence: TGTGCCAACGGACAGGGTGTGAATGAGCAGTTCTTC.

The chain carries TRBV10-3 and TRBJ2-1; D might be TRBD2 (6 bases). The CDR3 spans 16 residues. Trimming pared 5 bases from V and 6 bases from J, leaving 20 bases between. Germline V lookup: CDR1 ENHRY, CDR2 SYGVKD. This CDR3 reads CAISWGGTDEGNEQFF. Written as DNA, the CDR3 is TGTGCCATCAGTTGGGGTGGGACTGACGAAGGCAATGAGCAGTTCTTC.

CDR3 sequence (DNA): TGTGCCAGCAGCTTAGGAATCCAGAGCTCTGGAAACACCATATATTTT. Its protein product is CASSLGIQSSGNTIYF. The rearrangement uses TRBV5-6 and TRBJ1-3; D is unclear. This CDR3 contains 16 residues. V was trimmed by 2 bases and J by 0 bases, leaving 12 bases between them. The germline gives CDR1 SGHDT, CDR2 YYEEEE.

The V and J genes are TRBV7-9 and TRBJ2-3; D unclear. Germline loops: CDR1 SEHNR, CDR2 FQNEAQ (reference sequence). The germline V and J ends were trimmed by 5 bases and 1 base, with 4 bases remaining between them. This CDR3 is 12 amino acids long. The chain's CDR3 is CASSHRTDTQYF. Here the CDR3 DNA reads TGTGCCAGCAGCCACCGCACAGATACGCAGTATTTT.

The chain has TRBV10-3 and TRBJ2-5; D might be TRBD1 or TRBD2, each matching 5 bases. The V gene lost 3 bases and the J gene lost 0 bases, with 11 bases spanning the gap. CDR3 length: 15 residues. The germline CDR1 and CDR2 sequences are ENHRY and SYGVKD. The CDR3 spells CAISDPGRNQETQYF. CDR3 in DNA: TGTGCCATCAGTGACCCGGGACGGAACCAAGAGACCCAGTACTTC.

The chain has TRBV19 and TRBJ2-1; 9 bases are shared with TRBD2. The CDR3 consists of 17 residues. Germline values: CDR1 LNHDA, CDR2 SQIVND (reference sequence). V lost 3 bases to trimming and J lost 3 bases; unmatched junction nucleotides: 9. CDR3 amino acids: CASSIRGSGSVYNEQFF. CDR3 nucleotide sequence: TGTGCCAGTAGTATCCGGGGTAGCGGGAGTGTCTACAATGAGCAGTTCTTC.

In this sample, this clone turned up once. The chain is built from TRBV4-1 and TRBJ2-6, with D maybe TRBD2 (7 bases). Trimming shortened V by 0 bases and J by 3 bases, and 15 bases separated the two germline ends. There are 18 residues in the CDR3. The germline V gene encodes CDR1 MGHRA and CDR2 YSYEKL. The CDR3 loop reads CASSQDRRGAGGANVLTF. CDR3 DNA: TGCGCCAGCAGCCAAGATCGTCGGGGGGCGGGTGGGGCCAACGTCCTGACTTTC.

J is TRBJ2-1 and V is TRBV18; 8 bases are shared with TRBD2. CDR1 and CDR2 (germline): KGHSH, LQKENI. Losses at the gene ends were 1 base for V and 7 bases for J; bases not matched to a gene: 6. The CDR3 runs to 15 residues. In nucleotides, the CDR3 is TGTGCCAGCTCACCACTAGCGGGGACTTATAATGAGCAGTTCTTC. This sequence encodes CASSPLAGTYNEQFF.

This clone occurred a few times. The chain joins TRBV5-1 to TRBJ2-2, with a possible D match to TRBD1 (5 bases). Trimming pared 0 bases from V and 6 bases from J, leaving 9 bases between. The CDR3 consists of 14 residues. From germline, CDR1 is SGHRS and CDR2 YFSETQ. The CDR3 DNA is TGCGCCAGCAGCTTGGAAGGGGTCCCCGGGGAGCTGTTTTTT. This encodes CASSLEGVPGELFF.

The rearrangement joins TRBV18 to TRBJ2-3; D is unclear. V was shortened by 5 bases and J by 6 bases, with 6 bases between the two germline ends. The germline gives CDR1 KGHSH, CDR2 LQKENI. The CDR3 has 11 amino acids. CDR3 coding DNA: TGTGCCAGCTCATCCCTCGATACGCAGTATTTT. Amino acid sequence: CASSSLDTQYF.